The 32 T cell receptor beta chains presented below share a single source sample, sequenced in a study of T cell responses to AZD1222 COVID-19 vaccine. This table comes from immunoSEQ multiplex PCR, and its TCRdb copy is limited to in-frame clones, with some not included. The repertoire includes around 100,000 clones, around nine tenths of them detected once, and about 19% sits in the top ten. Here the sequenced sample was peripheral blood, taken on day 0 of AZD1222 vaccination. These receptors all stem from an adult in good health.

The CDR3 coding sequence is TGTGCCAGCAGTATACAGGATAGCAATCAGCCCCAGCATTTT. It translates to CASSIQDSNQPQHF. The V call is TRBV28, the J call TRBJ1-5; TRBD1 is a possible D gene (5 bases). CDR1 and CDR2 (germline): MDHEN, SYDVKM. The CDR3 covers 14 residues. V lost 5 bases, J lost 0 bases, and 8 bases lay in between.

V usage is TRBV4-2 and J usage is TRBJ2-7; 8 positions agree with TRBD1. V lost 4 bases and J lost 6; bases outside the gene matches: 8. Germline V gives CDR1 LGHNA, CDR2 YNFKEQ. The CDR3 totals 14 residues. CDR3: CASSPRQGTSEQYF. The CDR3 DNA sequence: TGTGCCAGCAGCCCCCGACAGGGGACCAGCGAGCAGTACTTC.

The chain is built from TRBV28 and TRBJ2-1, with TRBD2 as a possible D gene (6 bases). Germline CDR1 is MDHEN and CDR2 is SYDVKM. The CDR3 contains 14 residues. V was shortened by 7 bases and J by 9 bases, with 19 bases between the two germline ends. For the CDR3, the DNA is TGTGCCAGCATTGAATCACTAGGGACTGTTGAGCAGTTCTTC. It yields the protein CASIESLGTVEQFF.

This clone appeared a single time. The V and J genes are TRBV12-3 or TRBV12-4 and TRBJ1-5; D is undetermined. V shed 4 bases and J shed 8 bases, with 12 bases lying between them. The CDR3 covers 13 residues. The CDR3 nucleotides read TGTGCCAGCAGTTCCTCGAGCCTGGAGCCCCAGCATTTT. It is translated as CASSSSSLEPQHF.

The CDR3 sequence: CASSTPSGLLGDTEAFF. For the CDR3, the DNA is TGTGCCAGCAGCACCCCCTCCGGGCTGCTTGGGGACACTGAAGCTTTCTTT. The V gene is TRBV9, the J gene TRBJ1-1; no reliable D call. Germline V gives CDR1 SGDLS, CDR2 YYNGEE. CDR3 size: 17 residues. V lost 4 bases, J lost 3 bases, and 22 bases lay in between.

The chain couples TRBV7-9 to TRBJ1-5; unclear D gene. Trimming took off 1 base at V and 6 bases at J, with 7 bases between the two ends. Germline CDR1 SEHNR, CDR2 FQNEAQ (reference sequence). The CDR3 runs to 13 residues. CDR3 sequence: CASSLGSAQPQHF. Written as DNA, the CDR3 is TGTGCCAGCAGCTTAGGTTCCGCTCAGCCCCAGCATTTT.

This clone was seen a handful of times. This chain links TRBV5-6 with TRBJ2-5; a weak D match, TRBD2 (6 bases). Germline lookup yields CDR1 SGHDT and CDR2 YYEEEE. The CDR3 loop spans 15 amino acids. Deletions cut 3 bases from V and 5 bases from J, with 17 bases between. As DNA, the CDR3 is TGTGCCAGCAGCTCGGCGACAGTGGCGGGGGAGACCCAGTACTTC. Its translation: CASSSATVAGETQYF.

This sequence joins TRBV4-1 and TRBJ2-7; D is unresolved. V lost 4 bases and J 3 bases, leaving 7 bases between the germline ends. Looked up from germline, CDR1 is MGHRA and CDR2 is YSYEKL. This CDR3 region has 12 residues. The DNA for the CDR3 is TGCGCCAGCAGCCCGGATGGCTACGAGCAGTACTTC. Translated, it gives CASSPDGYEQYF.

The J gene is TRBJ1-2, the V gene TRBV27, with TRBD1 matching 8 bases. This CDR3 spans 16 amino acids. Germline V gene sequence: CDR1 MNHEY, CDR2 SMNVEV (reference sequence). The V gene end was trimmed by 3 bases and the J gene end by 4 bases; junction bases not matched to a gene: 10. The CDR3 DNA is TGTGCCAGCAGTTTCGGACAGGGCCATCTAGCCTATGGCTACACCTTC. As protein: CASSFGQGHLAYGYTF.

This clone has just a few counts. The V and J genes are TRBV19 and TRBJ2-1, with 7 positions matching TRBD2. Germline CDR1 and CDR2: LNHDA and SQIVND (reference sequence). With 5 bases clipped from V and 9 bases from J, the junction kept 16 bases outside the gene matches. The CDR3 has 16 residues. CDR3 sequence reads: CASSPIVAGVSSEQFF. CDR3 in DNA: TGTGCCAGTAGTCCGATCGTGGCGGGAGTAAGCAGTGAGCAGTTCTTC.

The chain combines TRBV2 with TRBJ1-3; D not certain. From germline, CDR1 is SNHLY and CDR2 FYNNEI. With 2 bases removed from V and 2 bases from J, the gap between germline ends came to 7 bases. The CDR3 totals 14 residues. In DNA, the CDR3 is TGTGCCAGCAGTGAAAGTGTAGCTGGAAACACCATATATTTT. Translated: CASSESVAGNTIYF.

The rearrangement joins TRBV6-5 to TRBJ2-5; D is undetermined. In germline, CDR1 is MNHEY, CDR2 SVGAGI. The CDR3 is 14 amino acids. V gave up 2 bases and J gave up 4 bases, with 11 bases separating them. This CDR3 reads CASSYDPGRETQYF. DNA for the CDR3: TGTGCCAGCAGTTACGATCCCGGGCGAGAGACCCAGTACTTC.

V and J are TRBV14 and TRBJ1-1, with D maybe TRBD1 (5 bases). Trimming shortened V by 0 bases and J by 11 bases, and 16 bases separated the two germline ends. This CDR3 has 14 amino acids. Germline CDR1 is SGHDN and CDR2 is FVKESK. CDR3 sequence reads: CASSQEGLRGYAFF. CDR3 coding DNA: TGTGCCAGCAGCCAAGAAGGTTTGAGGGGCTACGCTTTCTTT.

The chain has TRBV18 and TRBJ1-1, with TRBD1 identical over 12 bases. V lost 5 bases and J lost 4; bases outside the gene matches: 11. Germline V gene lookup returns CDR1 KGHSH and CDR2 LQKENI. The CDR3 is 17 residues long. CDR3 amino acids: CASSSQRDRGQGTEAFF. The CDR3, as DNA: TGTGCCAGCTCATCACAACGGGACAGGGGGCAAGGCACTGAAGCTTTCTTT.

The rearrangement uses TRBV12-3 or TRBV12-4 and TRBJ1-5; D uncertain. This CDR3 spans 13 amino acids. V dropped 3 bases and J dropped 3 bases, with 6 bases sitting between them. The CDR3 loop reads CASSLRDNQPQHF. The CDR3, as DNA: TGTGCCAGCAGTTTGCGGGACAATCAGCCCCAGCATTTT.

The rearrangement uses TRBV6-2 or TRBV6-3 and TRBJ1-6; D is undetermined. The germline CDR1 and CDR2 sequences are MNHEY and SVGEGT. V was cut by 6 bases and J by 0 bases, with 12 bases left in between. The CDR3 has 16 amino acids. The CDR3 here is CASSPLSYSYNSPLHF. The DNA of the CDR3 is TGTGCCAGCAGCCCTCTGAGTTACTCCTATAATTCACCCCTCCACTTT.

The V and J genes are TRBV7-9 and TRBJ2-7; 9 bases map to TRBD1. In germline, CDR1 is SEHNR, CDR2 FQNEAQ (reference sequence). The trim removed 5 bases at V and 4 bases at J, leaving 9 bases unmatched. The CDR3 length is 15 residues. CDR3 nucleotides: TGTGCCAGCAGCCTTCGGGGGACAGGGTTTTACGAGCAGTACTTC. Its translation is CASSLRGTGFYEQYF.

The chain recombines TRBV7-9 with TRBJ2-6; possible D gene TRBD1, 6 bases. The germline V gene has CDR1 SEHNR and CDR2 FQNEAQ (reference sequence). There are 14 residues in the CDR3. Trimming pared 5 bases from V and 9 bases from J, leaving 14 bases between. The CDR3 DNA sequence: TGTGCCAGCAGCCCACAGGGCTCGGGCAACGTCCTGACTTTC. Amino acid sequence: CASSPQGSGNVLTF.

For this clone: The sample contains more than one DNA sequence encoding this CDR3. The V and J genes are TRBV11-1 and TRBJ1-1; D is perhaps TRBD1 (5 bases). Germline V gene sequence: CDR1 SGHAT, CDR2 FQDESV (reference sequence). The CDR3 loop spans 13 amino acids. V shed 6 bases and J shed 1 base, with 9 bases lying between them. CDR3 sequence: CASSRQGNTEAFF. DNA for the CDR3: TGTGCCAGCAGTCGGCAGGGGAACACTGAAGCTTTCTTT.

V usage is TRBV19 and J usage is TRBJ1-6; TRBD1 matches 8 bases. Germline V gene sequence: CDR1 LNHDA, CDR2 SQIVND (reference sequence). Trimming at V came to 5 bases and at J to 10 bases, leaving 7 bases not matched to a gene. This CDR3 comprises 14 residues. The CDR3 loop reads CASSAGGRGSPLHF. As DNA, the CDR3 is TGTGCCAGTAGTGCAGGGGGCCGGGGCTCACCCCTCCACTTT.

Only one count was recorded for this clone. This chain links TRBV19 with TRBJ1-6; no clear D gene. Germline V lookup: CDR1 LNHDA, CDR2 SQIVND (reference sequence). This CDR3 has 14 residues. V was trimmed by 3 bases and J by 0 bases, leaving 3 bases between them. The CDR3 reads CASSISSYNSPLHF. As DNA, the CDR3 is TGTGCCAGTAGTATTAGCTCCTATAATTCACCCCTCCACTTT.

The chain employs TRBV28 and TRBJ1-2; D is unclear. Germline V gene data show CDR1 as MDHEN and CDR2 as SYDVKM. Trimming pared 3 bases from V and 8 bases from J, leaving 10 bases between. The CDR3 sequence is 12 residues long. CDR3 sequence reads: CASSFSGLGYTF. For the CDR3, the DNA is TGTGCCAGCAGTTTCTCCGGTTTGGGCTACACCTTC.

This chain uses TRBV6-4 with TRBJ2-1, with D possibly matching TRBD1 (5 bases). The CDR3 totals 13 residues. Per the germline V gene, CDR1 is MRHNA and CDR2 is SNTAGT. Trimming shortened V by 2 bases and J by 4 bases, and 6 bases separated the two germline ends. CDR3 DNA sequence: TGTGCCAGCAGTGACGGGGCTTACAATGAGCAGTTCTTC. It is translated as CASSDGAYNEQFF.

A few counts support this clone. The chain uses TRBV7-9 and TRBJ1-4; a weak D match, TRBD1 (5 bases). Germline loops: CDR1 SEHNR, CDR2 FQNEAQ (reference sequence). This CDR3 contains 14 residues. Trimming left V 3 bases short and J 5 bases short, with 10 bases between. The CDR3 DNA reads TGTGCCAGCAGCTTGGGGGTGGGGAATGAAAAACTGTTTTTT. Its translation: CASSLGVGNEKLFF.

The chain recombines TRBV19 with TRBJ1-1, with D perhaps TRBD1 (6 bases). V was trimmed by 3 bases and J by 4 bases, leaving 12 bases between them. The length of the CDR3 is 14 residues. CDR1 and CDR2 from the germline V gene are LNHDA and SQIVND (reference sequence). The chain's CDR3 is CASSIQGTGTEAFF. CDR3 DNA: TGTGCCAGTAGTATCCAGGGGACTGGCACTGAAGCTTTCTTT.

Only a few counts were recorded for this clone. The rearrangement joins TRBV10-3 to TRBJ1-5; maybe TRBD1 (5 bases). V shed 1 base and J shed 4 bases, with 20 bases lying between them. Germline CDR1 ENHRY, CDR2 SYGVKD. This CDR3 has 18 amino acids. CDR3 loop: CAISEYPSAGRDNQPQHF. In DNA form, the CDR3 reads TGTGCCATCAGTGAGTACCCCTCCGCAGGGAGGGATAATCAGCCCCAGCATTTT.

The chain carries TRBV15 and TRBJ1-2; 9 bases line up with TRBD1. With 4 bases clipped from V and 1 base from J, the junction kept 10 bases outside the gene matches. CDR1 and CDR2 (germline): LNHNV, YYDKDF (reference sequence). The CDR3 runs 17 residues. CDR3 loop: CATSIPGTGPLNYGYTF. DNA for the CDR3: TGTGCCACCAGCATCCCCGGGACAGGGCCCCTTAACTATGGCTACACCTTC.

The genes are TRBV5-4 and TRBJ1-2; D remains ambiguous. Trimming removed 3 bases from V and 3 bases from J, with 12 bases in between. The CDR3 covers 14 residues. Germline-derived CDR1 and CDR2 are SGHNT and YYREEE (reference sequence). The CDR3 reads CASSSADGDYGYTF. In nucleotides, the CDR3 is TGTGCCAGCAGCTCTGCCGACGGTGACTATGGCTACACCTTC.

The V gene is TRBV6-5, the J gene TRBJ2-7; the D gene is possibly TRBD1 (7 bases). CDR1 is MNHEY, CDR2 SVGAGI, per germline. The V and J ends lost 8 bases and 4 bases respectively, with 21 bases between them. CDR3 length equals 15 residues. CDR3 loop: CASASETGRFYEQYF. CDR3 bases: TGTGCCAGCGCTAGTGAGACAGGGAGGTTTTACGAGCAGTACTTC.

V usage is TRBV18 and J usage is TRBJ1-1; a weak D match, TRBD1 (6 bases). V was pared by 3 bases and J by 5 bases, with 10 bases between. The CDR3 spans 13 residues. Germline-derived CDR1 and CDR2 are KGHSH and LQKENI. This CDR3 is CASSPGAGTEAFF. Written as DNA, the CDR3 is TGTGCCAGCTCACCGGGGGCTGGGACTGAAGCTTTCTTT.

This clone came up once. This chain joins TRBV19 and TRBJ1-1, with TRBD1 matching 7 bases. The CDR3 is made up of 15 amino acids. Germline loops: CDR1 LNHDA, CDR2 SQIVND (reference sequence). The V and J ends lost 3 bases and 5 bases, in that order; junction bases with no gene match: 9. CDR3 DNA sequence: TGTGCCAGTAGTATCGGGCAGGGGGGAAGGACTGAAGCTTTCTTT. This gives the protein CASSIGQGGRTEAFF.

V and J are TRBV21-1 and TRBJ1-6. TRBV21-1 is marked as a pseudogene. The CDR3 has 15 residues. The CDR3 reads CASSKGRGEGSPLHF. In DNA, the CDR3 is TGTGCCAGCAGCAAAGGAAGGGGAGAAGGGTCACCCCTCCACTTT.